This T cell receptor beta chain came from a study of shared clonotypes between healthy human individuals. The overall study: Donors, aged 18 to 49, were two women and a few men.

Turning to this clone: Its cognate antigen is unknown.

The table came from immunoSEQ multiplex PCR; TCRdb's copy has only in-frame clones and leaves some out. The sample lists 980,000 or so clones, around 80% seen once, with roughly 1.5% in the top ten. Overall study findings and caveats: Clonotypes which were not shared had lower generation probabilities than clonotypes that all four donors shared.

The TCR originated in a man between 18 and 29 years old in good health. Sequenced sample: memory CD4+ T cells sorted from blood. Sample subset: CD45RA-negative fraction.

CDR3 nucleotide sequence: TGTGCCAGTAGTATTGCTCTTCTGAACACTGAAGCTTTCTTT. Translating gives CASSIALLNTEAFF. The chain combines TRBV19 with TRBJ1-1; no firm D call. The germline V gene has CDR1 LNHDA and CDR2 SQIVND (reference sequence). The CDR3 sequence is 14 residues long. With 3 bases removed from V and 0 bases from J, the gap between germline ends came to 8 bases. Drawing the rest from reference TRBV19 and TRBJ1-1, the complete variable domain is DGGITQSPKYLFRKEGQNVTLSCEQNLNHDAMYWYRQDPGQGLRLIYYSQIVNDFQKGDIAEGYSVSREKKESFPLTVTSAQKNPTAFYLCASSIALLNTEAFFGQGTRLTVV.